Listed here are 8 T cell receptor beta chains from one sample, sequenced in a study of long-term antiretroviral therapy in people with HIV (dated by TCRdb to between 2021 and 2024). The immunoSEQ hsTCRB v3.0 assay was used at survey level resolution to sequence the TRB variable region. The immuneACCESS repertoire file appears here via TCRdb, limited to in-frame rearrangements. These files lack a portion of the clones; in checked studies, under half of the deficit traces to unresolved V genes, and the cause of the others is not known. The sample contains 8,000 to 10,000 clones, more than 80% of them found a single time. The ten largest clonotypes hold under 20% of the sample. Here the sequenced sample was unsorted PBMCs, taken 0.7 years after starting antiretroviral therapy. These receptor sequences come from a man aged 40-49 years with HIV.

This clone was seen more than once but under ten times. The rearrangement links TRBV5-6 to TRBJ1-1, with D maybe TRBD1 (6 bases). V dropped 0 bases and J dropped 0 bases, with 18 bases sitting between them. CDR3 size: 18 residues. Looked up from germline, CDR1 is SGHDT and CDR2 is YYEEEE. The CDR3 loop reads CASSLVKIRTDMNTEAFF. Here the CDR3 DNA reads TGTGCCAGCAGCTTGGTAAAGATCAGGACAGACATGAACACTGAAGCTTTCTTT.

The chain combines TRBV19 with TRBJ2-2, with TRBD1 as a possible D gene (5 bases). The CDR3 contains 14 residues. Germline assignment: CDR1 LNHDA and CDR2 SQIVND (reference sequence). The V end was cut by 1 base, the J end by 7 bases, with 10 bases between. The CDR3 spells CASSIAKGFGELFF. The CDR3 nucleotides are TGTGCCAGTAGTATAGCAAAGGGGTTCGGGGAGCTGTTTTTT.

This clone was observed once. The CDR3 region has the DNA TGTGCCAGCAGTTTTACCTCAGGGAACACTGAAGCTTTCTTT. Protein: CASSFTSGNTEAFF. This sequence joins TRBV7-2 and TRBJ1-1; D is unclear. Trimming cost V 6 bases and J 1 base, with 12 bases left between them. The CDR3 consists of 14 residues. CDR1 is SGHTA, CDR2 FQGNSA, per germline.

This clone was picked up a small number of times. The chain has TRBV14 and TRBJ1-2; 7 nucleotides agree with TRBD1. The CDR3 is 15 amino acids. V lost 1 base, J lost 5 bases, and 7 bases stayed unmatched. Germline values: CDR1 SGHDN, CDR2 FVKESK. CDR3 nucleotides: TGTGCCAGCAGCCAAGCTCCCGGGACAGCGTATGGCTACACCTTC. Translation gives CASSQAPGTAYGYTF.

The chain carries TRBV19 and TRBJ1-5; D remains ambiguous. Trimming cost V 5 bases and J 6 bases, with 8 bases left between them. Germline lookup yields CDR1 LNHDA and CDR2 SQIVND (reference sequence). There are 12 residues in the CDR3. This CDR3 is CASSPPGQPQHF. In nucleotides, the CDR3 is TGTGCCAGTAGTCCTCCCGGTCAGCCCCAGCATTTT.

The chain uses TRBV9 and TRBJ2-2, with TRBD2 matching over 7 bases. V lost 3 bases to trimming and J lost 4 bases; unmatched junction nucleotides: 6. The CDR3 totals 15 residues. From germline, CDR1 is SGDLS and CDR2 YYNGEE. The CDR3 sequence is CASSAGGRGTGELFF. CDR3 sequence (DNA): TGTGCCAGCAGCGCGGGGGGTCGCGGCACCGGGGAGCTGTTTTTT.

This chain uses TRBV15 with TRBJ2-2; the D gene is possibly TRBD2 (6 bases). From germline, CDR1 is LNHNV and CDR2 YYDKDF (reference sequence). Deletions cut 4 bases from V and 0 bases from J, with 9 bases between. The CDR3 loop spans 15 amino acids. CDR3 residues: CATSTTRANTGELFF. In nucleotides, the CDR3 is TGTGCCACCAGCACGACTAGGGCGAACACCGGGGAGCTGTTTTTT.

The V and J genes are TRBV27 and TRBJ1-1; the D gene is possibly TRBD1 (6 bases). The CDR3 is 14 residues long. Per germline, CDR1 MNHEY and CDR2 SMNVEV (reference sequence). V was clipped by 5 bases and J by 2 bases, with 12 bases between them. Here the CDR3 reads CASSRRGYNTEAFF. CDR3 DNA sequence: TGTGCCAGCAGTCGAAGGGGGTATAACACTGAAGCTTTCTTT.